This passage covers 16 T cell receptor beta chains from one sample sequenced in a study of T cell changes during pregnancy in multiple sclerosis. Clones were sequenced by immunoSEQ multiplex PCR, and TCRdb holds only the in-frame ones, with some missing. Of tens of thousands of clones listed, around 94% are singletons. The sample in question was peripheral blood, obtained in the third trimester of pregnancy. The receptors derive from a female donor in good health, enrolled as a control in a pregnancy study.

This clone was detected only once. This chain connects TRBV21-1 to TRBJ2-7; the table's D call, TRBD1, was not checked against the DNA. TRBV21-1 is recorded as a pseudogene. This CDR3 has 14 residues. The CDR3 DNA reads TGTGCCAGCAGCAAATCCTTTTCCAGTTACGAGCAGTACTTC. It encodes CASSKSFSSYEQYF.

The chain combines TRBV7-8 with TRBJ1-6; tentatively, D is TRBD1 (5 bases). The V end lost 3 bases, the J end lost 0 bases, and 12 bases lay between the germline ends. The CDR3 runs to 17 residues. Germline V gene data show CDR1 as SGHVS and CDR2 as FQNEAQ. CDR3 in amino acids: CASSLAGLFSYNSPLHF. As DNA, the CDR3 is TGTGCCAGCAGCTTGGCAGGGCTTTTCTCCTATAATTCACCCCTCCACTTT.

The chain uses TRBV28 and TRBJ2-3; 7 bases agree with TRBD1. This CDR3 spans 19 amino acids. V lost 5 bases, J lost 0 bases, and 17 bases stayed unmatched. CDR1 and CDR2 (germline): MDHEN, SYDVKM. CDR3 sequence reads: CASSPRGTAILTSTDTQYF. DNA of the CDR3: TGTGCCAGCAGTCCTAGAGGGACAGCGATTCTCACTAGCACAGATACGCAGTATTTT.

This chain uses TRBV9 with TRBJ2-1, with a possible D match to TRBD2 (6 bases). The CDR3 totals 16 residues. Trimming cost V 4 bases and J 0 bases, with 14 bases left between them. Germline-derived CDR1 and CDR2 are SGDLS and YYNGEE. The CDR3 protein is CASSPVAENSYNEQFF. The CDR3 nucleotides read TGTGCCAGCAGCCCCGTAGCGGAAAACTCCTACAATGAGCAGTTCTTC. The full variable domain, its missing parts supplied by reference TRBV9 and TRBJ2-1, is DSGVTQTPKHLITATGQRVTLRCSPRSGDLSVYWYQQSLDQGLQFLIQYYNGEERAKGNILERFSAQQFPDLHSELNLSSLELGDSALYFCASSPVAENSYNEQFFGPGTRLTVL.

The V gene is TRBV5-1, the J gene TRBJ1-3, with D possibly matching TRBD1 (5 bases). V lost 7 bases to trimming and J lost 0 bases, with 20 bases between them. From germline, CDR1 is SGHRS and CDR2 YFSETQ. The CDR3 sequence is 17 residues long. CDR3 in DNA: TGCGCCAGCGCCCCGCAGGGTAGTACCCACTCTGGAAACACCATATATTTT. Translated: CASAPQGSTHSGNTIYF.

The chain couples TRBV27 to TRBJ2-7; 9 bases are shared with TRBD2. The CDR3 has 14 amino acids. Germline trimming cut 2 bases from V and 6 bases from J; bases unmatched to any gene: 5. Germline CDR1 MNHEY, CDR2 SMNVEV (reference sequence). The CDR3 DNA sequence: TGTGCCAGCAGTTTAGGCGGGGGGGGTGGCGAGCAGTACTTC. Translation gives CASSLGGGGGEQYF.

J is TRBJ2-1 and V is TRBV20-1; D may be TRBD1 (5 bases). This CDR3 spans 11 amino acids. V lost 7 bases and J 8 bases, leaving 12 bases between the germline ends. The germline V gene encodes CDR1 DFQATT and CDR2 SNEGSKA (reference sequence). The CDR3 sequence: CSEGFNDEQFF. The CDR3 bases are TGCAGTGAGGGGTTTAACGATGAGCAGTTCTTC.

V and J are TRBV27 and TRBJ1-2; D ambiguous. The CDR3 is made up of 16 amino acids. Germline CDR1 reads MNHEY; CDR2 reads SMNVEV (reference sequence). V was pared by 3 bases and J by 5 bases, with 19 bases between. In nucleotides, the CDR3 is TGTGCCAGCAGTTTTGAGGGAGGCAGTGACCATTATGGCTACACCTTC. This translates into CASSFEGGSDHYGYTF.

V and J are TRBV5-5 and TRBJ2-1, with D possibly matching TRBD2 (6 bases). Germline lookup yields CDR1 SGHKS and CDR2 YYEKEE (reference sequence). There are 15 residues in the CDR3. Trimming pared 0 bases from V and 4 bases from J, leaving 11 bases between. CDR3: CASSLVSGLYNEQFF. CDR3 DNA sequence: TGTGCCAGCAGCTTGGTTAGCGGACTATACAATGAGCAGTTCTTC. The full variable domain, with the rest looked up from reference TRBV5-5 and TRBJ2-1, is DAGVTQSPTHLIKTRGQQVTLRCSPISGHKSVSWYQQVLGQGPQFIFQYYEKEERGRGNFPDRFSARQFPNYSSELNVNALLLGDSALYLCASSLVSGLYNEQFFGPGTRLTVL.

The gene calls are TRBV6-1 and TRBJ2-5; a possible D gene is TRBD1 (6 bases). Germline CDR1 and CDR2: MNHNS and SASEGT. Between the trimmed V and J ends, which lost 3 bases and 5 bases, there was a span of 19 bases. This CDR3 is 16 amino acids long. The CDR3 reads CASSDWGLTGRETQYF. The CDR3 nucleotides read TGTGCCAGCAGTGATTGGGGGCTTACCGGTAGGGAGACCCAGTACTTC.

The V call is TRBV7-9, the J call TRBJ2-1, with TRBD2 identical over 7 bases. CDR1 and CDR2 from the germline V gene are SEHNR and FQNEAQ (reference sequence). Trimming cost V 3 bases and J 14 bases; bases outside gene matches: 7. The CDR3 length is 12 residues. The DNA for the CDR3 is TGTGCCAGCAGCTTGGATCGGGAGGAGGAGTTCTTC. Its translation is CASSLDREEEFF.

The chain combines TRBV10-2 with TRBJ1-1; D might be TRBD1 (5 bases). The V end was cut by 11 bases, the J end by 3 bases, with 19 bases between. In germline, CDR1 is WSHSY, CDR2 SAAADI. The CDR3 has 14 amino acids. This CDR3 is CASQEARGDTEAFF. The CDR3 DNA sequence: TGCGCCTCCCAGGAGGCCCGGGGGGACACTGAAGCTTTCTTT.

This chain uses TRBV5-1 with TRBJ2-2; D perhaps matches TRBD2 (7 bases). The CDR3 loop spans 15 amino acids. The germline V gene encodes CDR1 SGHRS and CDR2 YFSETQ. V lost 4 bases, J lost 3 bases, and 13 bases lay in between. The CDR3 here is CASSRGGSDTGELFF. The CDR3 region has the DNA TGCGCCAGCAGCAGGGGGGGGAGTGACACCGGGGAGCTGTTTTTT.

The DNA of the CDR3 is TGTGCCAGTAGTACACAGGGGGCCTACGAGCAGTACTTC. This translates into CASSTQGAYEQYF. This sequence joins TRBV19 and TRBJ2-7, with 8 positions matching TRBD1. Germline V gives CDR1 LNHDA, CDR2 SQIVND (reference sequence). The CDR3 sequence is 13 residues long. V trimming: 4 bases; J trimming: 2 bases; junction bases outside the gene matches: 1.

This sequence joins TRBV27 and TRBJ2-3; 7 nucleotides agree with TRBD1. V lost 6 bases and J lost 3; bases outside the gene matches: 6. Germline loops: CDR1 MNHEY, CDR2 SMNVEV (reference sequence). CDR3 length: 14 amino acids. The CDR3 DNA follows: TGTGCCAGCAGGCTCGGCAGGGGGACAGATACGCAGTATTTT. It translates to CASRLGRGTDTQYF.

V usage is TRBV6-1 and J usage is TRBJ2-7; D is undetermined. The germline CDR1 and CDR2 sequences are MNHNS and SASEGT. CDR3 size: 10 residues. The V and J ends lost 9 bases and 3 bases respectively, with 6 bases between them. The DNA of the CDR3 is TGTGCCAGTGTCCTCTACGAGCAGTACTTC. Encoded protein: CASVLYEQYF.